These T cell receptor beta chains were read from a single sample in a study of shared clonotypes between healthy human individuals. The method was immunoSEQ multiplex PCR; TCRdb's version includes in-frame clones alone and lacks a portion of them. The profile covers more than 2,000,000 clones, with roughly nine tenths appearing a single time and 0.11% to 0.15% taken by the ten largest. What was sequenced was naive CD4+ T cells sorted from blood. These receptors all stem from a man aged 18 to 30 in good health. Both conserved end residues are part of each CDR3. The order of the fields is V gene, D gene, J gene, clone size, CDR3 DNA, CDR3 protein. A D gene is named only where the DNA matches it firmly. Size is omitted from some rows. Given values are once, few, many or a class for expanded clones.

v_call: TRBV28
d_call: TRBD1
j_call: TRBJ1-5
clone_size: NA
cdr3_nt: TGTGCCAGCAGTGACAGGGGGCGATTGCCCCAGCATTTT
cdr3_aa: CASSDRGRLPQHF

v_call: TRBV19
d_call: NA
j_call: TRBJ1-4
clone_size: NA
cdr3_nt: NA
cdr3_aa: CASSIFLQSATNEKLFF

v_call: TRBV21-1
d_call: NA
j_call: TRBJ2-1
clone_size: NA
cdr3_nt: TGTGCCAGCAGCAAATCGGCCGGGACTAGCGGGAACTTCTACAATGAGCAGTTCTTC
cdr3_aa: CASSKSAGTSGNFYNEQFF

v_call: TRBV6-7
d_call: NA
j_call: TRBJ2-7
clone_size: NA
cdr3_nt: TGTGCCAGCAGCACTCATAGGGCAGGGAAGGTCTGTGAGCAGTACTTC
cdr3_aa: CASSTHRAGKVCEQYF

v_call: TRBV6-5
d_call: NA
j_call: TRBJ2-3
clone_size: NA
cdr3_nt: TGTGCCAGCAGGTTGGGGGGCACAGATACGCAGTATTTT
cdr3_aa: CASRLGGTDTQYF

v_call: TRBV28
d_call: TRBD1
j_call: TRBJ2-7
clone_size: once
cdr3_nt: TGTGCCAGCAGTTTACGCCAGGGGGCGCGTGAGCAGTACTTC
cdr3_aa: CASSLRQGAREQYF

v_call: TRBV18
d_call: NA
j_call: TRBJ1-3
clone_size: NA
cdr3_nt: TGTGCCAGCTCACACAGGGTTAACTCTGGAAACACCATATATTTT
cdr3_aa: CASSHRVNSGNTIYF

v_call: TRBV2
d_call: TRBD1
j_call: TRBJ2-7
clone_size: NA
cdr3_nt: TGTGCCAGCATGAAGACAGGGAAAACCTCCTACGAGCAGTACTTC
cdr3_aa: CASMKTGKTSYEQYF

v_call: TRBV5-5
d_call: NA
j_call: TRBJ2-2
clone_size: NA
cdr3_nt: TGTGCCAGCAGCTTGGAGTGGGGGGCGAACACCGGGGAGCTGTTTTTT
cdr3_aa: CASSLEWGANTGELFF

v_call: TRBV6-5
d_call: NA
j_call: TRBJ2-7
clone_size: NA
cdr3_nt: TGTGCCAGCAGTTACTCGCCTGCTGCCTACGAGCAGTACTTC
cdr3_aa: CASSYSPAAYEQYF

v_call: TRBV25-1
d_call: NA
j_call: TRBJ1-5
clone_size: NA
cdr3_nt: TGTGCCAGCAGTGGTGGCGGGGGAAATCAGCCCCAGCATTTT
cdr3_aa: CASSGGGGNQPQHF

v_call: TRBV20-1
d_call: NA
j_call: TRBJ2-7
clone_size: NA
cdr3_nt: TGCAGTGCTGGAGGGTACGAGCAGTACTTC
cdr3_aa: CSAGGYEQYF

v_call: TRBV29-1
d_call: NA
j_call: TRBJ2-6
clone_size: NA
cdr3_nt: TGCAGCGCTCAGGGTTTACGGTCTGGGGCCAACGTCCTGACTTTC
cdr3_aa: CSAQGLRSGANVLTF

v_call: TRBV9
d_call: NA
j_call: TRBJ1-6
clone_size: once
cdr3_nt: TGTGCCAGCAGCGTAGAGGGAAATAATTCACCCCTCCACTTT
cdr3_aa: CASSVEGNNSPLHF

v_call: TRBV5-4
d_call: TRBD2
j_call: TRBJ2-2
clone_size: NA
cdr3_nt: TGTGCCAGCAGCCCGCGGACTAGCGGTAACACCGGGGAGCTGTTTTTT
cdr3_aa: CASSPRTSGNTGELFF

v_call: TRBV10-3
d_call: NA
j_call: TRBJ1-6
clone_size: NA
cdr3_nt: TGTGCCAGCATGACATCTTATAATTCACCCCTCCACTTT
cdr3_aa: CASMTSYNSPLHF

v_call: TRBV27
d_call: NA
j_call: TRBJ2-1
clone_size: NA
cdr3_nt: TGTGCCAGCAGTTTAAGGACTCTAAGCTCCTACAATGAGCAGTTCTTC
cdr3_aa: CASSLRTLSSYNEQFF

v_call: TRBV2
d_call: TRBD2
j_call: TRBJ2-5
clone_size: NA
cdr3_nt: TGTGCCAGCAGTGGGGGACTAGCGGGCCAAGAGACCCAGTACTTC
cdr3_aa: CASSGGLAGQETQYF

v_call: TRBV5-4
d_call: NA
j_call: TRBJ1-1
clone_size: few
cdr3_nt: TGTGCCAGCAGTTGGGGCGGGCAGATGAACACTGAAGCTTTCTTT
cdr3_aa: CASSWGGQMNTEAFF

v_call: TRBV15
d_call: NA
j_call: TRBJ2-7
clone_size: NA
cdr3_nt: TGTGCCACCAGCGCTGACGGAGGTGGCGGCGAGCAGTACTTC
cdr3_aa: CATSADGGGGEQYF

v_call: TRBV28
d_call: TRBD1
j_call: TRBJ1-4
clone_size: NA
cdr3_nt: TGTGCCAGCAGTTTAAGGGACAGCCTTAAGGAACTGTTTTTT
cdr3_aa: CASSLRDSLKELFF